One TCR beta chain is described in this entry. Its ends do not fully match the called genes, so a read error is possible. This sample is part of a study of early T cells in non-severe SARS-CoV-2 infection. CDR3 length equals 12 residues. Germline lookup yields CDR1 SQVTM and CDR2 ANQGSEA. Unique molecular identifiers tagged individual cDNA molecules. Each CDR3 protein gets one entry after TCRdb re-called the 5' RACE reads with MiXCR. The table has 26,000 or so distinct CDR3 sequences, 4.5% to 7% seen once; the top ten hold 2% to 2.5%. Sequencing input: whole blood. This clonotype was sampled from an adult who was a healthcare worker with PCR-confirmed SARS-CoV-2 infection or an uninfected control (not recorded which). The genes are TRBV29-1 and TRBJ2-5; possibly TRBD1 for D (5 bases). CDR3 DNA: TGCAGCGCTGAAGGGGTAGGAGAGACCCAGTACTTC. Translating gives CSAEGVGETQYF.